The 25 T cell receptor beta chains given below trace back to one sample, sequenced in a study of OX40 agonist ivuxolimab in advanced cancers. Method: immunoSEQ multiplex PCR; TCRdb's copy keeps in-frame clones and lacks some. The table records approximately 70,000 clones, 77% of them present only once. Material: CD4+ or CD8+ T cells sorted from blood, obtained in a trial of the OX40 agonist ivuxolimab. Receptor source: an adult with an advanced solid tumor such as melanoma, head and neck, liver or kidney cancer.

This chain joins TRBV10-3 and TRBJ1-2; unclear D gene. The CDR3 sequence is 13 residues long. With 5 bases removed from V and 2 bases from J, the gap between germline ends came to 9 bases. CDR1 and CDR2 from the germline V gene are ENHRY and SYGVKD. The CDR3 protein is CAISPTPNYGYTF. The CDR3 nucleotides are TGTGCCATCAGTCCGACCCCAAACTATGGCTACACCTTC.

The chain employs TRBV29-1 and TRBJ2-7; 9 positions match TRBD1. The CDR3 extends over 14 amino acids. V was pared by 6 bases and J by 3 bases, with 9 bases of the junction left unmatched. Germline CDR1 SQVTM, CDR2 ANQGSEA. The CDR3 sequence is CSVRTGDQSYEQYF. In DNA form, the CDR3 reads TGCAGCGTACGGACAGGGGATCAGAGCTACGAGCAGTACTTC.

This sequence joins TRBV6-1 and TRBJ2-7, with TRBD1 identical over 8 bases. V shed 10 bases and J 0 bases; nucleotides not matched to a gene: 5. Germline CDR1 and CDR2: MNHNS and SASEGT. The CDR3 length is 13 residues. DNA of the CDR3: TGTGCCACACGGACAGGGCCCTCCTACGAGCAGTACTTC. Its protein product is CATRTGPSYEQYF.

This clone was recorded once. The J gene is TRBJ2-7, the V gene TRBV11-3, with D perhaps being TRBD1 or TRBD2 (6 bases each). Germline CDR1 reads SGHNT; CDR2 reads YENEEA. This CDR3 has 13 residues. The V end lost 0 bases, the J end lost 6 bases, and 9 bases lay between the germline ends. The CDR3: CASSLEGGREQYF. CDR3 nucleotides: TGTGCCAGCAGCTTAGAGGGGGGCCGCGAGCAGTACTTC.

J is TRBJ2-2 and V is TRBV7-6; D may be TRBD1 (5 bases). V lost 5 bases and J lost 1, with 8 bases in between. This CDR3 comprises 14 residues. Germline-derived CDR1 and CDR2 are SGHVS and FNYEAQ. CDR3 sequence: CASSQTENTGELFF. CDR3 DNA: TGTGCCAGCAGCCAGACAGAGAACACCGGGGAGCTGTTTTTT.

This chain uses TRBV7-9 with TRBJ1-4; 7 bases line up with TRBD1. This CDR3 comprises 16 residues. J lost 8 bases, V lost 3 bases, and 12 bases had no gene match. From germline, CDR1 is SEHNR and CDR2 FQNEAQ (reference sequence). CDR3 bases: TGTGCCAGCAGCTTTGGGGGACAGCAGTTAGCCGAAAAACTGTTTTTT. Protein: CASSFGGQQLAEKLFF.

The chain carries TRBV19 and TRBJ1-5; TRBD1 might be the D (6 bases). The CDR3 contains 13 residues. Germline assignment: CDR1 LNHDA and CDR2 SQIVND (reference sequence). Trimming removed 4 bases from V and 7 bases from J, with 11 bases in between. The CDR3 nucleotides are TGTGCCAGTAGTAACGGACAGAGGCAGCCCCAGCATTTT. This sequence encodes CASSNGQRQPQHF.

This clone has more than one count but fewer than ten. The chain joins TRBV2 to TRBJ2-7; 7 bases align to TRBD1. The CDR3 loop spans 13 amino acids. Losses at the gene ends were 9 bases for V and 4 bases for J; bases not matched to a gene: 9. The V gene's germline CDR1 is SNHLY and CDR2 FYNNEI. CDR3 in amino acids: CASTTRGQYEQYF. The CDR3 bases are TGTGCCAGTACCACCCGGGGACAGTACGAGCAGTACTTC.

V is TRBV28 and J is TRBJ1-1; TRBD1 might be the D (6 bases). Germline CDR1 is MDHEN and CDR2 is SYDVKM. V was cut by 5 bases and J by 1 base, with 14 bases left in between. The CDR3 loop spans 15 amino acids. CDR3 region: CASSHIKGQNTEAFF. The CDR3 region has the DNA TGTGCCAGCAGTCACATAAAGGGACAGAACACTGAAGCTTTCTTT.

V is TRBV13 and J is TRBJ2-1; 8 bases align to TRBD2. Germline V CDR1 and CDR2: PRHDT, FYEKMQ (reference sequence). The J segment lost 5 bases and the V segment lost 7 bases, leaving 13 bases of the junction unmatched. The CDR3 length is 16 residues. CDR3 in amino acids: CASIGGGSPRDNEQFF. The CDR3 DNA reads as TGTGCCAGCATCGGCGGGGGGTCCCCCCGGGACAATGAGCAGTTCTTC. The entire variable domain, with the rest obtained from reference TRBV13 and TRBJ2-1, is as follows: AAGVIQSPRHLIKEKRETATLKCYPIPRHDTVYWYQQGPGQDPQFLISFYEKMQSDKGSIPDRFSAQQFSDYHSELNMSSLELGDSALYFCASIGGGSPRDNEQFFGPGTRLTVL.

As for this clone: At one end, the junction sequence differs from germline, possibly due to a read error. The V gene is TRBV7-7, the J gene TRBJ2-2, with D tentatively TRBD1 (6 bases). CDR1 and CDR2 from the germline V gene are SSHAT and FNYEAQ (reference sequence). The CDR3 extends over 15 amino acids. DNA of the CDR3: TGTGCTAGCAGCCCCGCCGGACAGTACACCGGGGAGCTGTTTTTT. This codes for CASSPAGQYTGELFF.

The J gene is TRBJ2-2, the V gene TRBV19; D uncertain. Germline lookup yields CDR1 LNHDA and CDR2 SQIVND (reference sequence). Trimming removed 3 bases from V and 1 base from J, with 6 bases in between. The CDR3 extends over 14 amino acids. CDR3 in amino acids: CASSISQNTGELFF. In DNA, the CDR3 is TGTGCCAGTAGTATCTCGCAGAACACCGGGGAGCTGTTTTTT.

The chain joins TRBV9 to TRBJ2-5, with 8 bases aligning to TRBD2. Trimming took 3 bases from V and 1 from J; bases not matched to a gene: 8. Germline V gives CDR1 SGDLS, CDR2 YYNGEE. CDR3 length equals 16 residues. The CDR3 protein is CASSEGGLAGQETQYF. CDR3 nucleotide sequence: TGTGCCAGCAGCGAAGGCGGGCTAGCGGGCCAAGAGACCCAGTACTTC.

In DNA form, the CDR3 reads TGTGCCAGTGGCATGGGGTCATTCTACGAGCAGTACTTC. Translated, it gives CASGMGSFYEQYF. The chain has TRBV19 and TRBJ2-7, with unresolved D. V was pared by 8 bases and J by 3 bases, with 14 bases between. Germline-derived CDR1 and CDR2 are LNHDA and SQIVND (reference sequence). This CDR3 is 13 amino acids long.

The table lists this clone with a few counts. The CDR3 sequence: CASSRTGGNTGELFF. The CDR3, as DNA: TGTGCCAGCAGCCGAACAGGGGGTAACACCGGGGAGCTGTTTTTT. The genes are TRBV5-6 and TRBJ2-2; 8 nucleotides match TRBD1. With V trimmed by 4 bases and J by 2 bases, 4 bases remained unmatched. From germline, CDR1 is SGHDT and CDR2 YYEEEE. This CDR3 has 15 residues.

The chain carries TRBV19 and TRBJ2-1; D unresolved. The CDR3 consists of 11 residues. Germline V lookup: CDR1 LNHDA, CDR2 SQIVND (reference sequence). V dropped 2 bases and J dropped 5 bases, with 1 base sitting between them. CDR3 DNA: TGTGCCAGTAGTATACACAATGAGCAGTTCTTC. It specifies CASSIHNEQFF.

The chain has TRBV6-5 and TRBJ2-3; D is unclear. CDR1 is MNHEY and CDR2 is SVGAGI in the germline V gene. The CDR3 is 12 residues long. Trimming cost V 4 bases and J 8 bases, with 10 bases left between them. CDR3 in DNA: TGTGCCAGCAGTTCTCGTTTGGGTACGCAGTATTTT. Translating it yields CASSSRLGTQYF.

The CDR3 DNA reads TGTGCCAGTATTAACAGGGGGCGCGACTATGGCTACACCTTC. Translating gives CASINRGRDYGYTF. This chain joins TRBV19 and TRBJ1-2; TRBD1 agrees at 9 bases. The CDR3 contains 14 residues. The germline V gene encodes CDR1 LNHDA and CDR2 SQIVND (reference sequence). Trimming cost V 7 bases and J 3 bases; bases outside gene matches: 6. The entire variable domain, with the rest obtained from reference TRBV19 and TRBJ1-2, is as follows: DGGITQSPKYLFRKEGQNVTLSCEQNLNHDAMYWYRQDPGQGLRLIYYSQIVNDFQKGDIAEGYSVSREKKESFPLTVTSAQKNPTAFYLCASINRGRDYGYTFGSGTRLTVV.

This clone is deemed medium-sized (0.01 to 0.1%). V is TRBV7-3 and J is TRBJ1-3, with 8 positions matching TRBD1. J lost 3 bases, V lost 5 bases, and 12 bases had no gene match. The CDR3 loop spans 17 amino acids. From germline, CDR1 is SGHTA and CDR2 FQGTGA. The CDR3 reads CASSPSPVTGGGNTIYF. DNA of the CDR3: TGTGCCAGCAGCCCCTCGCCCGTTACAGGGGGTGGAAACACCATATATTTT. Drawing the rest from reference TRBV7-3 and TRBJ1-3, the complete variable domain is GAGVSQTPSNKVTEKGKYVELRCDPISGHTALYWYRQSLGQGPEFLIYFQGTGAADDSGLPNDRFFAVRPEGSVSTLKIQRTERGDSAVYLCASSPSPVTGGGNTIYFGEGSWLTVV.

This sequence joins TRBV9 and TRBJ2-4, with D uncertain. Germline CDR1 and CDR2: SGDLS and YYNGEE. Trimming removed 0 bases at V and 10 bases at J, with 14 bases between. This CDR3 is built from 14 residues. The CDR3 bases are TGTGCCAGCAGCGTAGCAGTGGTCGGAACTATTCAGTACTTC. It yields the protein CASSVAVVGTIQYF.

The CDR3 DNA follows: TGTGCCAGCAGTTTTGGACAGTCTCCGGGGAAACTGTTTTTT. Translated: CASSFGQSPGKLFF. The rearrangement links TRBV28 to TRBJ1-4, with a weak D call TRBD1 (6 bases). CDR3 size: 14 residues. Germline CDR1 is MDHEN and CDR2 is SYDVKM. V lost 3 bases and J lost 11, with 16 bases in between. The full variable domain, with the rest looked up from reference TRBV28 and TRBJ1-4, is DVKVTQSSRYLVKRTGEKVFLECVQDMDHENMFWYRQDPGLGLRLIYFSYDVKMKEKGDIPEGYSVSREKKERFSLILESASTNQTSMYLCASSFGQSPGKLFFGSGTQLSVL.

For the CDR3, the DNA is TGTGCCAGCAGCTCGGGGCCGATTGGGGCCCAGTACTTC. Amino acids: CASSSGPIGAQYF. The chain couples TRBV7-2 to TRBJ2-5; the D gene could be TRBD1 or TRBD2 (5 bases each). This CDR3 has 13 amino acids. V lost 4 bases, J lost 9 bases, and 15 bases lay in between. In germline, CDR1 is SGHTA, CDR2 FQGNSA.

V usage is TRBV5-1 and J usage is TRBJ2-3; TRBD2 aligns across 11 bases. The CDR3 is 17 amino acids. The V and J ends lost 3 bases and 4 bases, in that order; junction bases with no gene match: 10. CDR1 and CDR2 (germline): SGHRS, YFSETQ. This CDR3 is CASSSGKTSGISDTQYF. The CDR3 DNA sequence: TGCGCCAGCAGCTCGGGGAAGACTAGCGGGATTTCAGATACGCAGTATTTT.

This clone is medium-sized by share. J is TRBJ1-1 and V is TRBV7-9, with unresolved D. The CDR3 totals 13 residues. Germline CDR1 reads SEHNR; CDR2 reads FQNEAQ (reference sequence). Trimming took off 1 base at V and 5 bases at J, with 8 bases between the two ends. CDR3 region: CASSLGLGTEAFF. The CDR3 DNA sequence: TGTGCCAGCAGCTTAGGATTAGGAACTGAAGCTTTCTTT.

This sequence joins TRBV9 and TRBJ1-1; D is uncertain. V lost 1 base and J 0 bases, leaving 4 bases between the germline ends. There are 13 residues in the CDR3. Germline V gene data show CDR1 as SGDLS and CDR2 as YYNGEE. The CDR3 loop reads CASSVTVNTEAFF. The CDR3 DNA is TGTGCCAGCAGCGTAACGGTGAACACTGAAGCTTTCTTT.